Below are 13 T cell receptor beta chains sequenced from a single sample in a study of shared clonotypes between healthy human individuals. Method: immunoSEQ multiplex PCR; TCRdb's copy keeps in-frame clones and lacks some. This sample carries under 850,000 clones, more than 85% of them seen once, and the ten largest clones take 24%. The naive CD8 fraction comprised CD45RO-negative cells positively selected for CCR7 and excluded terminally differentiated effector memory CD45RA+ cells. Sequencing was performed on naive CD8+ T cells sorted from blood. The receptors were sampled from a man aged 30 to 39 in good health.

Notes on this clone: The sample holds other DNA sequences that translate to the same CDR3. The chain combines TRBV29-1 with TRBJ2-1, with D unclear. The length of the CDR3 is 12 residues. Looked up from germline, CDR1 is SQVTM and CDR2 is ANQGSEA. V lost 0 bases, J lost 7 bases, and 7 bases lay in between. CDR3 nucleotides: TGCAGCGTTGAAGATCTGGGAAATGAGCAGTTCTTC. It encodes CSVEDLGNEQFF.

The rearrangement joins TRBV7-9 to TRBJ2-1; D not resolved. The CDR3 totals 15 residues. From germline, CDR1 is SEHNR and CDR2 FQNEAQ (reference sequence). V was cut by 2 bases and J by 6 bases, with 14 bases left in between. The CDR3 DNA follows: TGTGCCAGCAGCTTACAGTCGGCACCGATCAATGAGCAGTTCTTC. It codes for CASSLQSAPINEQFF. The whole variable domain, remainder taken from reference TRBV7-9 and TRBJ2-1, is DTGVSQNPRHKITKRGQNVTFRCDPISEHNRLYWYRQTLGQGPEFLTYFQNEAQLEKSRLLSDRFSAERPKGSFSTLEIQRTEQGDSAMYLCASSLQSAPINEQFFGPGTRLTVL.

V gene TRBV29-1 combines with J gene TRBJ1-1; tentatively, D is TRBD1 (5 bases). The ends were cut back, 5 bases at V and 0 bases at J, with 22 bases in the middle. Germline CDR1 SQVTM, CDR2 ANQGSEA. The CDR3 loop spans 17 amino acids. CDR3 sequence: CSVTGSRGAVMNTEAFF. Written as DNA, the CDR3 is TGCAGCGTTACGGGGTCTCGTGGGGCCGTTATGAACACTGAAGCTTTCTTT.

The genes are TRBV4-3 and TRBJ1-1; D is unresolved. CDR3 length: 14 residues. With 2 bases removed from V and 1 base from J, the gap between germline ends came to 8 bases. Germline lookup yields CDR1 LGHNA and CDR2 YSLEER. This chain's CDR3 is CASSQYGENTEAFF. CDR3 nucleotides: TGCGCCAGCAGCCAATACGGCGAGAACACTGAAGCTTTCTTT.

The rearrangement joins TRBV4-1 to TRBJ1-2, with 9 bases lining up with TRBD1. Unmatched junction bases numbered 3, after V lost 0 bases and J lost 4 bases. CDR3 length: 15 residues. CDR1 is MGHRA, CDR2 YSYEKL, per germline. The CDR3 sequence: CASSQEGTGFYGYTF. The CDR3 DNA is TGCGCCAGCAGCCAAGAGGGGACAGGGTTCTATGGCTACACCTTC.

A note on this clone: Other nucleotide sequences from this sample produce the same CDR3. V gene TRBV27 combines with J gene TRBJ2-7; D is tentatively TRBD1 or TRBD2 (7 bases each). The CDR3 length is 13 residues. The V end was cut by 5 bases, the J end by 1 base, with 9 bases between. Germline assignment: CDR1 MNHEY and CDR2 SMNVEV (reference sequence). The chain's CDR3 is CASSQGGSYEQYF. DNA for the CDR3: TGTGCCAGCAGTCAGGGGGGGTCCTACGAGCAGTACTTC.

This clone came up once. This chain joins TRBV7-2 and TRBJ2-7; D perhaps matches TRBD1 (5 bases). This CDR3 contains 12 residues. Looked up from germline, CDR1 is SGHTA and CDR2 is FQGNSA. Trimming took 8 bases from V and 6 from J, leaving 14 bases between them. CDR3 nucleotide sequence: TGTGCCAGCGCCCCAGACAGCGCCGAGCAGTACTTC. This codes for CASAPDSAEQYF.

The chain employs TRBV15 and TRBJ2-1; 11 nucleotides match TRBD2. CDR3 length: 17 residues. After removal of 1 base from V and 6 bases from J, the junction contained 8 bases not matched to a gene. The germline CDR1 and CDR2 sequences are LNHNV and YYDKDF (reference sequence). The CDR3 loop is CATSRAFTSGSPNEQFF. The DNA of the CDR3 is TGTGCCACCAGCAGAGCCTTTACTAGCGGGAGTCCCAATGAGCAGTTCTTC. Supplemented by reference TRBV15 and TRBJ2-1, the full variable domain reads DAMVIQNPRYQVTQFGKPVTLSCSQTLNHNVMYWYQQKSSQAPKLLFHYYDKDFNNEADTPDNFQSRRPNTSFCFLDIRSPGLGDTAMYLCATSRAFTSGSPNEQFFGPGTRLTVL.

CDR3 sequence: CASSGRNYEQYF. CDR3 DNA: TGTGCCAGCAGTGGAAGGAACTACGAGCAGTACTTC. The V gene is TRBV2, the J gene TRBJ2-7; D is undetermined. V dropped 4 bases and J dropped 3 bases, with 7 bases sitting between them. There are 12 residues in the CDR3. Germline lookup yields CDR1 SNHLY and CDR2 FYNNEI.

V is TRBV27 and J is TRBJ2-1; no clear D. CDR3 length: 15 amino acids. The germline V and J ends were trimmed by 5 bases and 0 bases, with 11 bases remaining between them. Germline V gene lookup returns CDR1 MNHEY and CDR2 SMNVEV (reference sequence). Here the CDR3 DNA reads TGTGCCAGCAGTCCCGGTAAGGGCTCCTACAATGAGCAGTTCTTC. It yields the protein CASSPGKGSYNEQFF.

This clone was counted a single time. J is TRBJ1-1 and V is TRBV30, with TRBD1 as a possible D gene (5 bases). The CDR3 is 14 residues long. The germline V and J ends were trimmed by 0 bases and 0 bases, with 8 bases remaining between them. CDR1 is GTSNPN and CDR2 is SVGIG in the germline V gene (reference sequence). Written as DNA, the CDR3 is TGTGCCTGGAGTGTACAGGCCCTGAACACTGAAGCTTTCTTT. As protein: CAWSVQALNTEAFF.

The chain joins TRBV29-1 to TRBJ2-7; 9 bases agree with TRBD1. CDR1 and CDR2 (germline): SQVTM, ANQGSEA. J lost 3 bases, V lost 2 bases, and 5 bases had no gene match. CDR3 size: 14 residues. CDR3 sequence: CSVERLGQGYEQYF. The CDR3 DNA reads TGCAGCGTTGAACGTCTGGGACAGGGCTACGAGCAGTACTTC.

V is TRBV16 and J is TRBJ1-1; no definite D call. V was cut by 0 bases and J by 4 bases, with 15 bases left in between. The CDR3 totals 16 residues. Germline V gives CDR1 KGHSY, CDR2 FQNENV. CDR3: CASSQSGIGFATEAFF. In DNA form, the CDR3 reads TGTGCCAGCAGCCAATCGGGCATCGGGTTCGCCACTGAAGCTTTCTTT.